Below, 23 T cell receptor beta chains from the same sample are listed, as sequenced in a study of vaccination and CD4 T cells after COVID-19 (dated by TCRdb to between 2021 and 2022). This sample's treatment or condition label indicates: approximately 9-day PBMC culture with coronavirus spike peptide pools or control peptides (ViraFEST assay). These receptors have no identified antigens. Library construction relied on PCR. The sequencer was an Illumina iSeq 100. DNA from cultured CD4+ T cells underwent TCR sequencing with the Oncomine TCR Beta short-read assay at the Johns Hopkins FTIC core. The raw public reads went through TCRdb reprocessing: fastp at Q25, MiXCR clone calling, in-frame beta chains kept. A single entry per CDR3 protein holds the most common genes and DNA from its merged rows. This sample has 15,000 or so distinct CDR3 sequences in its table, and 40% to 45% of those were observed once. 20% to 25% of the sample goes to the ten largest clones.

The sample was cultured CD4+ T cells from blood. The receptors were gathered from a human donor with COVID-19.

This clonotype has just a few counts. The gene calls are TRBV6-1 and TRBJ2-7; D tentatively fits TRBD1 or TRBD2 (5 bases each). V lost 6 bases, J lost 7 bases, and 16 bases lay in between. The CDR3 sequence is 13 residues long. Germline CDR1 reads MNHNS; CDR2 reads SASEGT. The CDR3 coding sequence is TGTGCCAGCAGACGGGACGGGGTTGTAGAGCAGTACTTC. Translated, it gives CASRRDGVVEQYF.

V usage is TRBV30 and J usage is TRBJ1-1; D unresolved. Per the germline V gene, CDR1 is GTSNPN and CDR2 is SVGIG (reference sequence). The V end lost 3 bases, the J end lost 5 bases, and 13 bases lay between the germline ends. CDR3 length: 13 residues. CDR3 nucleotide sequence: TGTGCCTGGAGCAAAGGGTTGTTGACTGAAGCTTTCTTT. Translation gives CAWSKGLLTEAFF. The whole variable domain, filled in from reference TRBV30 and TRBJ1-1, reads SQTIHQWPATLVQPVGSPLSLECTVEGTSNPNLYWYRQAAGRGLQLLFYSVGIGQISSEVPQNLSASRPQDRQFILSSKKLLLSDSGFYLCAWSKGLLTEAFFGQGTRLTVV.

This clonotype was observed a handful of times. This chain connects TRBV20-1 to TRBJ2-1, with TRBD1 as a possible D gene (6 bases). The CDR3 spans 17 residues. Germline CDR1 is DFQATT and CDR2 is SNEGSKA (reference sequence). Trimming removed 3 bases from V and 2 bases from J, with 20 bases in between. This CDR3 is CSARASKPGQTYNEQFF. The CDR3 nucleotides are TGCAGTGCTAGGGCTTCAAAACCCGGACAGACCTACAATGAGCAGTTCTTC.

The rearrangement links TRBV2 to TRBJ2-7; D may be TRBD1 (5 bases). The V end lost 1 base, the J end lost 0 bases, and 7 bases lay between the germline ends. CDR3 length equals 14 residues. Germline CDR1 and CDR2: SNHLY and FYNNEI. CDR3 sequence: CASSEEGISYEQYF. CDR3 sequence (DNA): TGTGCCAGCAGTGAAGAGGGGATCTCCTACGAGCAGTACTTC.

This chain connects TRBV7-9 to TRBJ1-1; the D is unclear. CDR3 size: 14 residues. V dropped 0 bases and J dropped 1 base, with 6 bases sitting between them. The germline CDR1 and CDR2 sequences are SEHNR and FQNEAQ (reference sequence). Here the CDR3 reads CASSLAGQNTEAFF. CDR3 DNA: TGTGCCAGCAGCTTAGCCGGTCAGAACACTGAAGCTTTCTTT.

This chain links TRBV9 with TRBJ2-3; no firm D call. The CDR3 covers 14 residues. Germline CDR1 is SGDLS and CDR2 is YYNGEE. Deletions cut 0 bases from V and 5 bases from J, with 10 bases between. This chain's CDR3 is CASSVAVAVDTQYF. The CDR3 coding sequence is TGTGCCAGCAGCGTAGCTGTGGCGGTAGATACGCAGTATTTT.

This clonotype was found a few times. The chain uses TRBV6-2 or TRBV6-3 and TRBJ1-1; D gene unclear. V lost 11 bases and J lost 2, with 15 bases in between. Germline V gene data show CDR1 as MNHEY and CDR2 as SVGEGT. CDR3 length: 13 amino acids. The CDR3 DNA is TGTGCCGCGCACACTCCCGGCAACACTGAAGCTTTCTTT. Translated, it gives CAAHTPGNTEAFF.

This rearrangement joins TRBV5-1 to TRBJ1-5; TRBD1 aligns across 8 bases. V trimming: 0 bases; J trimming: 7 bases; junction bases outside the gene matches: 0. The germline gives CDR1 SGHRS, CDR2 YFSETQ. The CDR3 loop spans 13 amino acids. As DNA, the CDR3 is TGCGCCAGCAGCTTGGGGACAGGGCAGCCCCAGCATTTT. This gives the protein CASSLGTGQPQHF. The full variable domain, its missing parts supplied by reference TRBV5-1 and TRBJ1-5, is KAGVTQTPRYLIKTRGQQVTLSCSPISGHRSVSWYQQTPGQGLQFLFEYFSETQRNKGNFPGRFSGRQFSNSRSEMNVSTLELGDSALYLCASSLGTGQPQHFGDGTRLSIL.

V is TRBV19 and J is TRBJ1-5, with a weak D call TRBD1 (6 bases). Trimming shortened V by 6 bases and J by 3 bases, and 15 bases separated the two germline ends. CDR3 length equals 15 residues. The V gene's germline CDR1 is LNHDA and CDR2 SQIVND (reference sequence). DNA for the CDR3: TGTGCCAGTAGCAACAGGGACGGTATCAATCAGCCCCAGCATTTT. It translates to CASSNRDGINQPQHF.

This chain uses TRBV19 with TRBJ1-4; tentative D call: TRBD1 (6 bases). The germline V gene has CDR1 LNHDA and CDR2 SQIVND (reference sequence). This CDR3 is 14 amino acids long. Trimming pared 4 bases from V and 7 bases from J, leaving 13 bases between. CDR3 nucleotide sequence: TGTGCCAGTAGTACCAGGGGAACAGGTGAAAAACTGTTTTTT. The encoded protein is CASSTRGTGEKLFF. Supplemented by reference TRBV19 and TRBJ1-4, the full variable domain reads DGGITQSPKYLFRKEGQNVTLSCEQNLNHDAMYWYRQDPGQGLRLIYYSQIVNDFQKGDIAEGYSVSREKKESFPLTVTSAQKNPTAFYLCASSTRGTGEKLFFGSGTQLSVL.

V is TRBV9 and J is TRBJ2-2; D gene uncertain. V lost 0 bases to trimming and J lost 4 bases, with 1 base between them. This CDR3 comprises 12 residues. CDR1 and CDR2 from the germline V gene are SGDLS and YYNGEE. The DNA of the CDR3 is TGTGCCAGCAGCGTAGTCACCGGGGAGCTGTTTTTT. Encoded protein: CASSVVTGELFF.

The chain joins TRBV5-1 to TRBJ2-5; the match to TRBD2 covers 7 bases. CDR3 length: 15 amino acids. J was trimmed by 0 bases and V by 2 bases; bases with no gene match: 4. CDR1 and CDR2 (germline): SGHRS, YFSETQ. In DNA form, the CDR3 reads TGCGCCAGCAGCTTTCGCCGGGGGGACCAAGAGACCCAGTACTTC. This translates into CASSFRRGDQETQYF.

The gene calls are TRBV20-1 and TRBJ2-3; D gene ambiguous. Germline loops: CDR1 DFQATT, CDR2 SNEGSKA (reference sequence). The CDR3 consists of 16 residues. The V end lost 5 bases, the J end lost 6 bases, and 24 bases lay between the germline ends. The CDR3 is CSASRRKTPPRDTQYF. In DNA form, the CDR3 reads TGCAGTGCTTCCCGACGGAAAACTCCACCCAGGGATACGCAGTATTTT.

The J gene is TRBJ1-1, the V gene TRBV6-1, with D uncertain. V lost 7 bases and J 9 bases, leaving 18 bases between the germline ends. Germline V lookup: CDR1 MNHNS, CDR2 SASEGT. The CDR3 consists of 13 residues. This CDR3 is CASKRPSSEQAFF. Written as DNA, the CDR3 is TGTGCCAGCAAAAGACCTTCGTCCGAGCAAGCTTTCTTT.

V usage is TRBV7-6 and J usage is TRBJ1-3, with a weak D call TRBD1 (6 bases). The length of the CDR3 is 14 residues. In germline, CDR1 is SGHVS, CDR2 FNYEAQ. V was cut by 5 bases and J by 4 bases, with 12 bases left in between. This chain's CDR3 is CASSPRGGGNTIYF. CDR3 DNA: TGTGCCAGCAGCCCTCGGGGGGGCGGAAACACCATATATTTT.

V usage is TRBV7-6 and J usage is TRBJ2-1; perhaps D is TRBD1 or TRBD2 (5 bases each). Trimming removed 5 bases at V and 4 bases at J, with 12 bases between. The CDR3 is made up of 14 amino acids. Germline lookup yields CDR1 SGHVS and CDR2 FNYEAQ. This CDR3 reads CASSNRDLYNEQFF. The CDR3 nucleotides read TGTGCCAGCAGCAACCGGGACCTTTACAATGAGCAGTTCTTC. The full variable domain, rest sourced from reference TRBV7-6 and TRBJ2-1, is GAGVSQSPRYKVTKRGQDVALRCDPISGHVSLYWYRQALGQGPEFLTYFNYEAQQDKSGLPNDRFSAERPEGSISTLTIQRTEQRDSAMYRCASSNRDLYNEQFFGPGTRLTVL.

The rearrangement joins TRBV28 to TRBJ1-2; D is possibly TRBD1 (6 bases). From germline, CDR1 is MDHEN and CDR2 SYDVKM. CDR3 length: 15 residues. Deletions cut 2 bases from V and 5 bases from J, with 15 bases between. Written as DNA, the CDR3 is TGTGCCAGCAGTTTAGGGGCCGGGGGGCCTTATGGCTACACCTTC. Amino acid sequence: CASSLGAGGPYGYTF.

This clonotype was picked up a small number of times. This sequence joins TRBV6-4 and TRBJ2-3; the D is unclear. The CDR3 is 13 amino acids. V was pared by 2 bases and J by 6 bases, with 9 bases between. CDR1 is MRHNA, CDR2 SNTAGT, per germline. The CDR3, as DNA: TGTGCCAGCAGTGACCGTCCCGCCGATACGCAGTATTTT. It yields the protein CASSDRPADTQYF.

The table lists this clonotype with a few counts. V gene TRBV20-1 combines with J gene TRBJ1-6; TRBD1 matches at 7 bases. This CDR3 spans 13 amino acids. V lost 3 bases to trimming and J lost 7 bases; unmatched junction nucleotides: 3. The germline gives CDR1 DFQATT, CDR2 SNEGSKA (reference sequence). The CDR3 coding sequence is TGCAGTGCTAGGGGACAGAGGAATTCACCCCTCCACTTT. Amino acids: CSARGQRNSPLHF.

The chain uses TRBV24-1 and TRBJ2-3; the D gene is possibly TRBD2 (5 bases). With 3 bases removed from V and 2 bases from J, the gap between germline ends came to 14 bases. Germline CDR1 reads KGHDR; CDR2 reads SFDVKD. The CDR3 is 16 amino acids. The CDR3 here is CATSDTRGSSTDTQYF. The CDR3 nucleotides are TGTGCCACCAGTGATACCCGAGGGAGCTCCACAGATACGCAGTATTTT.

This clonotype has only a few counts. This chain uses TRBV20-1 with TRBJ2-1, with D perhaps assigned TRBD1 or TRBD2 (5 bases each). Germline CDR1 reads DFQATT; CDR2 reads SNEGSKA (reference sequence). The CDR3 is made up of 11 amino acids. The V end was cut by 6 bases, the J end by 8 bases, with 11 bases between. CDR3 coding DNA: TGCAGTGCCAGGGTCGGGGATGAGCAGTTCTTC. Its protein is CSARVGDEQFF.

The chain has TRBV6-1 and TRBJ2-5; possibly TRBD1 or TRBD2 for D (5 bases each). Trimming shortened V by 7 bases and J by 2 bases, and 11 bases separated the two germline ends. This CDR3 contains 13 residues. Germline V lookup: CDR1 MNHNS, CDR2 SASEGT. The CDR3 DNA follows: TGTGCCAGCACAAAGGGACCTCAAGAGACCCAGTACTTC. As protein: CASTKGPQETQYF.

This sequence joins TRBV19 and TRBJ1-6; the D gene is possibly TRBD1 (6 bases). The germline V gene encodes CDR1 LNHDA and CDR2 SQIVND (reference sequence). V was trimmed by 6 bases and J by 1 base, leaving 10 bases between them. The CDR3 spans 15 residues. This chain's CDR3 is CASRVQGSYNSPLHF. The CDR3 coding sequence is TGTGCCAGTAGAGTACAGGGATCCTATAATTCACCCCTCCACTTT.